These 3 T cell receptor beta chains were all obtained from the same sample, sequenced in a study of blood T cells in healthy people across ages. It was with a sample-barcoded 5' primer and a J-beta primer mix that a second PCR of roughly 6 to 11 cycles was run. One entry per CDR3 protein results from TCRdb running MiXCR on the 5' RACE reads. The table includes 500,000 to 650,000 distinct CDR3 sequences, about 25% detected once. This sample was also put to use in a study of T cells of mothers and their children.

The specimen was blood. Receptor source: a boy aged 2 to 10 in good health.

The chain carries TRBV12-3 or TRBV12-4 and TRBJ2-5; D perhaps matches TRBD2 (5 bases). The J call may be incorrect, as the DNA end agrees better with TRBJ2-1. This CDR3 has 14 residues. CDR3 region: CASRGDGVWNEQFF. The CDR3 nucleotides are TGTGCCAGCAGGGGCGACGGGGTATGGAATGAGCAGTTCTTC.

The chain couples TRBV4-2 to TRBJ2-1; 10 nucleotides align to TRBD2. Losses at the gene ends were 4 bases for V and 6 bases for J; bases not matched to a gene: 9. This CDR3 spans 16 amino acids. From germline, CDR1 is LGHNA and CDR2 YNFKEQ. DNA of the CDR3: TGTGCCAGCAGCCGCCGCACTAGCGGGGATATCAATGAGCAGTTCTTC. As protein: CASSRRTSGDINEQFF.

The rearrangement joins TRBV7-6 to TRBJ2-5; D assignment may be TRBD1 or TRBD2 (7 bases each). Trimming took off 1 base at V and 1 base at J, with 16 bases between the two ends. Germline-derived CDR1 and CDR2 are SGHVS and FNYEAQ. This CDR3 is built from 17 residues. The CDR3 region has the DNA TGTGCCAGCAGCTTAGTGACAGGGCGGGGGCCCCAAGAGACCCAGTACTTC. Translated: CASSLVTGRGPQETQYF.